Included here is one T cell receptor (beta chain) sequence, with context. What it binds is unknown. Germline lookup yields CDR1 MRHNA and CDR2 SNTAGT. The CDR3 is 16 residues long. V lost 0 bases and J lost 3; bases outside the gene matches: 5. Primers included in the PCR were 60 Vbeta and 13 Jbeta primers. Libraries were prepared by immunoSEQ multiplex PCR; TCRdb keeps only in-frame clonotypes and omits some of them. This sample has approximately 160,000 clones, with approximately 71% found just once. These data are taken from a study of cytomegalovirus exposure and HLA in healthy donors. Regarding the study as a whole: Common viral pathogens were later found to be apparently linked to several of the most significant clusters.

This chain connects TRBV6-4 to TRBJ2-3; TRBD2 matches at 8 bases. Sequenced: PBMCs. This receptor was taken from a man in his forties or fifties in good health and CMV-seronegative. The CDR3: CASSDSSGGGTDTQYF. DNA for the CDR3: TGTGCCAGCAGTGACTCAAGCGGGGGAGGGACAGATACGCAGTATTTT.